This T cell receptor beta chain came from a study of cytomegalovirus exposure and HLA in healthy donors. Study-level information: The Caucasian-associated ancestry cluster held around four fifths of over 350 genotyped donors. The study, taken as a whole, reports: A later analysis reported that several of the most significant clusters appeared to be linked to common viral pathogens, among them Epstein-Barr virus.

V lost 8 bases and J lost 7, with 20 bases in between. CDR1 is MNHEY, CDR2 SVGAGI, per germline. The CDR3 has 15 amino acids. Use of 60 Vbeta and 13 Jbeta primers characterized the PCR. Measured with immunoSEQ multiplex PCR; TCRdb has only the in-frame clones, and not every one. The sample has 240,000 or so clones, 82% seen once. Details on this clone: As yet, its antigen is unknown.

As for the donors, each was a healthy bone marrow donor. The sequencing sample was made of PBMCs. This chain connects TRBV6-5 to TRBJ1-4; D is possibly TRBD1 (5 bases). The TCR sequence derives from a woman in her 40s in good health and CMV-seropositive. The CDR3 coding sequence is TGTGCCAGCCGGGCTGACGGGGGTGCTTCTGAAAAACTGTTTTTT. It specifies CASRADGGASEKLFF.